This TCR beta chain derives from a study of blood T cell repertoires in COVID-19 (TCRdb year 2020). General notes on the study: Collaborator samples came from the United States, Italy and Spain and covered acute and convalescent phases of COVID-19. Sample metadata almost always included a de-identified subject ID, COVID-19 status, age in years and sex. The repertoires were released in a freely available public database intended as a resource for research on the immune response to SARS-CoV-2. Where available, HLA class I and class II types were obtained from metadata supplied by the sample provider rather than from assay-based typing. The dataset comprised deeply sampled blood TCRbeta repertoires from subjects exposed to, actively infected with, or recovered from COVID-19. Samples came from the ongoing ImmuneRACE study (first 160 participants) plus 1,254 subjects from 6 global collaborators. The material from the prospective study consisted of cDNA or gDNA derived from T cells, B-cell-depleted T cells, or PBMCs. Study-wide conclusions, independent of this receptor: How much clinical and demographic metadata was included differed by source and by participant, and the metadata was provided uncurated.

This clone was seen just once. Its target antigen remains unknown. No base-level quality is on record; no much larger clone is a single base apart. The collaborating institutions used their own protocols to collect whole blood in K2EDTA tubes. Collaborator samples were shipped for TCRbeta analysis as frozen whole blood, isolated PBMCs, or DNA extracted from either sample type. TCRbeta CDR3 regions were amplified from genomic DNA using the immunoSEQ Assay, a bias-controlled multiplex PCR. The study's processing was this. The number of nucleated cells in each sample was estimated from the amplification of reference gene primers within the assay. To quantify the absolute abundance of each unique TCRbeta CDR3 rearrangement, sequence reads were collapsed and filtered. For each sample, productive Simpson clonality was calculated as the square root of Simpson's diversity index over productive rearrangements. The table was pulled from immuneACCESS by TCRdb, which kept in-frame rearrangements only. Such tables lose some clones; where checked, under half of the loss comes from unresolved V genes, and the rest has no known cause. V and J calls and clone size are copied from that table; D and trimming were computed from the DNA. The sample table holds 350,000 or so clones, of which about 83% were seen once. Of the sample, almost 3% falls within the top ten clones.

The clonotype was recovered from a man younger than 40 with active or convalescent COVID-19. Source material: peripheral blood.

The CDR3 is CASSSRARGTDTQYF. The nucleotide sequence reads as follows: TGTGCCAGCAGTTCAAGGGCTAGGGGAACAGATACGCAGTATTTT. Recombination connected TRBV7-9 to TRBJ2-3, and TRBD1 may be the D gene, going by 5 matching bases. CDR1 and CDR2 are read off the germline V gene (reference sequence) as SEHNR and FQNEAQ. V sheds 6 bases and J sheds 3 bases, leaving 16 bases between their ends. There are 15 amino acids in the CDR3, from cysteine to phenylalanine inclusive. Here the CDR3 DNA is all that survives: 45 bases in frame from base 1.